Listed below are T cell receptor beta chains from one sample, sequenced in a study of cytomegalovirus exposure and HLA in healthy donors. Only in-frame clones appear in the TCRdb table, and some are missing; sequencing was by immunoSEQ multiplex PCR. This table holds about 130,000 clones, about 72% found once. The sample comprised PBMCs. The receptors stem from a man aged 25-45 years in good health and CMV-seropositive. Both conserved end residues are part of each CDR3. A D gene is named only where the DNA matches it firmly. The size entry is marked missing in some rows and otherwise reads once, few, many or a size class.

abundance,v_gene,j_gene,d_gene,len,CDR3aa,CDR3nt
NA,TRBV5-1,TRBJ1-1,NA,13,CASSWGGDSEAFF,TGCGCCAGCAGCTGGGGGGGCGACTCTGAAGCTTTCTTT
NA,TRBV9,TRBJ2-6,TRBD2,19,CASSAPGLAGEFGANVLTF,TGTGCCAGCAGCGCACCGGGACTAGCGGGAGAATTTGGGGCCAACGTCCTGACTTTC
NA,TRBV7-9,TRBJ2-1,NA,15,CASSLAGQFWNEQFF,TGTGCCAGCAGCTTAGCGGGGCAGTTCTGGAATGAGCAGTTCTTC
NA,TRBV10-3,TRBJ1-1,TRBD1,14,CAITRGQGDTEAFF,TGTGCCATCACACGGGGCCAGGGGGACACTGAAGCTTTCTTT
NA,TRBV5-1,TRBJ2-1,TRBD2,16,CASSLAWGRENNEQFF,TGCGCCAGCAGCTTGGCTTGGGGGAGGGAGAACAATGAGCAGTTCTTC
NA,TRBV9,TRBJ2-1,NA,17,CASSVLGGESAYNEQFF,TGTGCCAGCAGCGTATTAGGGGGGGAATCAGCCTACAATGAGCAGTTCTTC
few,TRBV30,TRBJ1-3,NA,11,CAWSLLDTIYF,TGTGCCTGGTCTCTGCTAGACACCATATATTTT
NA,TRBV28,TRBJ2-3,TRBD2,15,CASSWPSGYTDTQYF,TGTGCCAGCAGTTGGCCTAGCGGATACACAGATACGCAGTATTTT
NA,TRBV27,TRBJ2-1,NA,15,CASSFGTSTYNEQFF,TGTGCCAGCAGTTTTGGTACTAGCACTTACAATGAGCAGTTCTTC
NA,TRBV6-5,TRBJ2-3,NA,15,CASSLSGSGADTQYF,TGTGCCAGCAGCCTATCGGGGAGCGGCGCAGATACGCAGTATTTT
few,TRBV7-2,TRBJ2-7,NA,14,CASSPQPQGDEQYF,TGTGCCAGCAGCCCACAGCCACAGGGCGACGAGCAGTACTTC
NA,TRBV28,TRBJ1-4,TRBD1,16,CASSLGQGFANEKLFF,TGTGCCAGCAGTTTAGGACAGGGTTTTGCTAATGAAAAACTGTTTTTT
NA,TRBV19,TRBJ2-2,TRBD2,16,CASSIGLAGYTGELFF,TGTGCCAGTAGTATAGGACTAGCGGGATACACCGGGGAGCTGTTTTTT
NA,TRBV4-2,TRBJ1-1,NA,15,CASSQDQTENTEAFF,TGTGCCAGCAGCCAAGATCAAACAGAGAACACTGAAGCTTTCTTT
once,TRBV5-8,TRBJ2-3,TRBD2,16,CASNPIGRAGTDTQYF,TGTGCCAGCAACCCGATCGGGAGGGCCGGGACAGATACGCAGTATTTT
NA,TRBV5-8,TRBJ2-3,TRBD2,15,CASSALAASTDTQYF,TGTGCCAGCAGCGCACTAGCGGCTAGCACAGATACGCAGTATTTT
NA,TRBV7-2,TRBJ1-5,TRBD1,14,CASSLDRGRGPQHF,TGTGCCAGCAGCTTAGACAGGGGGCGAGGGCCCCAGCATTTT
NA,TRBV5-4,TRBJ2-2,NA,17,CASRPNRGLPNTGELFF,TGTGCCAGCAGACCAAACCGAGGACTGCCGAACACCGGGGAGCTGTTTTTT
few,TRBV5-1,TRBJ2-1,NA,15,CASSFISSSYNEQFF,TGCGCCAGCAGCTTTATCTCGAGCTCCTACAATGAGCAGTTCTTC
NA,TRBV5-1,TRBJ2-1,TRBD2,18,CASSEGALAGGSYNEQFF,TGCGCCAGCAGCGAGGGAGCTCTAGCGGGGGGCTCCTACAATGAGCAGTTCTTC
once,TRBV7-8,TRBJ1-3,TRBD1,14,CASSDRVSGNTIYF,TGTGCCAGCAGCGACAGGGTCTCTGGAAACACCATATATTTT
NA,TRBV4-2,TRBJ1-4,TRBD1,16,CASSPRDRGLGEKLFF,TGTGCCAGCAGCCCCCGGGACAGGGGGCTCGGGGAAAAACTGTTTTTT
NA,TRBV2,TRBJ2-5,NA,14,CASTEGEGRETQYF,TGTGCCAGCACCGAGGGGGAGGGGAGAGAGACCCAGTACTTC
few,TRBV7-2,TRBJ2-7,TRBD1,15,CASSLGGGLSYEQYF,TGTGCCAGCAGCTTAGGAGGGGGCCTCTCCTACGAGCAGTACTTC
NA,TRBV6-1,TRBJ2-1,TRBD2,15,CASSEVLAENNEQFF,TGTGCCAGCAGTGAAGTACTAGCGGAGAACAATGAGCAGTTCTTC
NA,TRBV18,TRBJ1-2,TRBD1,15,CASSFGQGLGYGYTF,TGTGCCAGCTCGTTCGGACAGGGGCTCGGGTATGGCTACACCTTC
NA,TRBV28,TRBJ2-4,TRBD1,17,CASSFRGQGVAKNIQYF,TGTGCCAGCAGTTTTCGCGGGCAGGGGGTAGCCAAAAACATTCAGTACTTC
NA,TRBV29-1,TRBJ2-1,NA,13,CSVEGGKRDEQFF,TGCAGCGTTGAAGGAGGTAAGAGGGATGAGCAGTTCTTC
NA,TRBV10-3,TRBJ2-1,NA,16,CAISPGLLSSYNEQFF,TGTGCCATCAGCCCGGGACTGTTGAGCTCCTACAATGAGCAGTTCTTC
NA,TRBV7-8,TRBJ1-4,NA,15,CASSIVGSRGEKLFF,TGTGCCAGCAGCATAGTGGGTAGCCGGGGTGAAAAACTGTTTTTT